This T cell receptor beta chain was sequenced during a study of T cell responses to AZD1222 COVID-19 vaccine (dated by TCRdb to about 2021). Looking at the study overall: Because spike-specific TCR depth and breadth did not differ between the two schedules, AZD1222 recipients who got a second dose at roughly 4 weeks were pooled with those who got a second dose at roughly 12 weeks. TCR sequencing was performed for 233 trial participants, of whom around 200 were given two doses of AZD1222 and some 26 were given two doses of MenACWY control vaccine. Enrollment into the trials was organized by age into subgroups of 18-55, 56-69 and 70-plus years, and those subgroups contained roughly 140, 27 and 60 TCR-sequenced participants, respectively. The study at large found these results: Conclusions about previously exposed vaccinees are limited, since just 6 or 7 AZD1222 recipients were seropositive for SARS-CoV-2 at baseline. The 56-69-year group was small, and its depth increase did not reach significance, likely because of low power. The vaccine-associated CD4 TCRs covered the entire spike protein, and the dominant responses fell in regions 160-218 and 743-854. After two AZD1222 doses, both the breadth and the depth of spike-specific TCRs were significantly higher than at day 0 and than in MenACWY recipients. Nearly half of unique spike-specific TCRs reportedly recognized epitopes outside regions mutated in the B.1.351 and B.1.1.7 variants. Participants were mostly white British, with more females than males. The authors suggested clonal diversity may have been underestimated. Because no day 14 peak-response samples were available, repertoires were characterized only after the peak T cell response.

The CDR3 spans 17 residues, from the cysteine through the phenylalanine. Only the CDR3 portion is preserved as DNA: 51 bases, with reading frame beginning at the first base. The germline V gene sets CDR1 to MNHNS and CDR2 to SASEGT. V is shortened by 4 bases, J by 1 base, and the region joining them spans 16 bases. The time point label corresponds to: baseline before first vaccination. Vaccinee samples came from UK trials COV001 and COV002, including a single-blind randomized controlled phase 2/3 trial of AZD1222 (ChAdOx1 nCoV-19) in healthy adults. For TCRbeta chain sequencing, PBMC samples from trial participants were taken at day 0 and at day 28 after the second dose. The CDR3 regions of human TCRbeta chains were subjected to immunosequencing. The paper's processing steps were these. TCRs in the repertoires were compared against a reference library of SARS-CoV-2-specific TCRs that had been generated with the MIRA antigen-specificity platform. Breadth was defined as the fraction of unique TCRs that were SARS-CoV-2-associated, and depth was defined as the fraction of total T cells that were SARS-CoV-2-associated. Each spike-specific TCR was assigned to its reactive spike region and to a CD4 or CD8 class using the MIRA data. Log10-transformed breadth and depth values were compared by one-way ANOVA with Sidak's multiple comparisons tests. TCRdb stores this immuneACCESS table with in-frame sequences only. Part of the clones is absent; in the studies checked, under half of the shortfall reflects unresolved V genes, and no reason is known for the rest. For V, J and clone size, that table is used; D and trimming come from the DNA. A total of under 85,000 clones appear in this sample, 75% to 90% of them only once. 24% of the sample is held by the ten biggest clonotypes.

On this clone: The antigen it recognizes is unknown. The sample holds no much larger clone one base away, and base qualities are not on file.

The rearranged segments are TRBV6-1 and TRBJ1-4, with TRBD1 as a weak D call on 5 bases. This specimen consisted of peripheral blood, obtained on day 0 of AZD1222 vaccination. The receptor's source is an adult in good health. This receptor has the CDR3 CASSGRGGVGTNEKLFF. The nucleotide sequence reads as follows: TGTGCCAGCAGTGGCCGCGGGGGAGTAGGAACTAATGAAAAACTGTTTTTT.